This T cell receptor (beta chain) was recovered during a study of OX40 agonist ivuxolimab in advanced cancers. Describing the broader study: The costimulatory receptor OX40 (CD134) was targeted by ivuxolimab, a fully human IgG2 agonistic monoclonal antibody. A male proportion of 82.7% and a mean age of roughly 58 years, ranging from 23 to 79, were recorded for the dose-escalation cohort. Intravenous ivuxolimab was administered to patients every 2 weeks at six dose levels: 0.01, 0.1, 0.3, 1.5, 3 and 10 mg/kg. The paper describes the monotherapy dose-escalation part (N of about 52 patients) of the phase I trial of ivuxolimab. The point of sequencing TCRbeta in the periphery was to test whether ivuxolimab changed TCR sequence diversity and drove clonal T-cell expansion. Of the roughly 51 patients in dose escalation, 19 had hepatocellular carcinoma, roughly 15 had melanoma, 9 had renal cell carcinoma and 9 had head and neck cancer. Three dose-escalation patients achieved partial responses, one with hepatocellular carcinoma and two with cutaneous melanoma. Patients were allowed to have had prior anti-PD-1, anti-PD-L1 or anti-CTLA-4 therapy, and 40% of the dose-escalation patients had been treated with checkpoint inhibitors. Broader findings and caveats from the paper: Low levels of normalized T-cell clonal expansion were also seen in some nonresponding patients. At doses of 0.1 to 3.0 mg/kg, clonal expansion of both CD4+ and CD8+ T cells in blood was seen between baseline and week 6. The antigen specificity of the clonally expanded peripheral T cells was not determined. After ivuxolimab, expanded clones were on average more numerous among CD8+ T cells than among CD4+ T cells. In the 0.1-3.0 mg/kg groups, partial responders were among the patients with the lowest normalized peripheral clonal expansion, particularly in CD8+ T cells.

The trial excluded patients who had a history of autoimmune disease or who were on systemic immunosuppression. Peripheral blood for TCR sequencing was collected from all dose cohorts at baseline, on cycle 4 day 1, and on cycle 7 day 1. The samples were taken from a phase I, first-in-human, multicenter, open-label dose-escalation trial of ivuxolimab. Adults with locally advanced or metastatic head and neck squamous cell, hepatocellular, melanoma or renal cell carcinoma were enrolled in the trial. Before TCR sequencing, CD4+ and CD8+ T cells were separately sorted from peripheral blood. About this clone itself: Its recognized antigen is unknown. Nothing much larger sits one base from this clone, and base qualities are not available.

Genomic DNA was isolated from the sorted cells so that the TCRbeta CDR3 region could be sequenced. TCRbeta CDR3 regions were sequenced using the immunoSEQ Assay. The clones in this table, taken by TCRdb from immuneACCESS, are in-frame only. Not every clone is retained; where verified, under half of the shortfall comes from an unresolved V gene, and the cause of the rest is unknown. The table for this sample lists 77,000 or so clones; 75% to 85% of them were counted only once. In total, the top ten clones hold 5% to 6.5% of the sample. Germline trimming: 6 bases from V, 3 bases from J; junction bases outside gene matches: 7. CDR3 length: 17 amino acids, cysteine to phenylalanine. The sequence is cut down to CDR3 DNA, 51 bases in frame from base 1. CDR1 and CDR2 were assigned from the germline V gene (reference sequence) as LNHDA and SQIVND.

The sample here was CD4+ or CD8+ T cells sorted from blood, taken in a trial of the OX40 agonist ivuxolimab. This sequence uses TRBV19 and TRBJ2-6, with 11 bases matching TRBD1. The sequence was obtained from an adult with an advanced solid tumor such as melanoma, head and neck, liver or kidney cancer. In nucleotide form, the sequence is TGTGCCAGTAGCAGAGGACAGGGGGCGAGTGGGGCCAACGTCCTGACTTTC. Translated, it reads CASSRGQGASGANVLTF.